The clone carrying this T cell receptor (beta chain) was detected only a few times. The antigen is unknown. The data originate from a study of T cell responses to AZD1222 COVID-19 vaccine. The CDR3 consists of 14 residues. The junction had 4 bases not matched to a gene; V was cut back by 4 bases and J by 4 bases. Germline V CDR1 and CDR2: MDHEN, SYDVKM. Data came from immunoSEQ multiplex PCR; TCRdb stores just in-frame clones and leaves some out. The data show under 150,000 clones, roughly 90% seen once. Regarding the study as a whole: Mostly white British, mostly female donors; authors suggested clonal diversity may be underestimated. Dominant at 160-218 and 743-854, vaccine-associated CD4 TCRs also spanned spike.

The input for sequencing was peripheral blood, taken 28 days after the second AZD1222 dose. This TCR came from an adult who received the AZD1222 COVID-19 vaccine. V and J are TRBV28 and TRBJ1-1; TRBD1 matches 9 bases. CDR3 DNA sequence: TGTGCCAGCAGTTCCGGGACAGGGTTCACTGAAGCTTTCTTT. Its translation is CASSSGTGFTEAFF. The full variable domain, its missing parts supplied by reference TRBV28 and TRBJ1-1, is DVKVTQSSRYLVKRTGEKVFLECVQDMDHENMFWYRQDPGLGLRLIYFSYDVKMKEKGDIPEGYSVSREKKERFSLILESASTNQTSMYLCASSSGTGFTEAFFGQGTRLTVV.